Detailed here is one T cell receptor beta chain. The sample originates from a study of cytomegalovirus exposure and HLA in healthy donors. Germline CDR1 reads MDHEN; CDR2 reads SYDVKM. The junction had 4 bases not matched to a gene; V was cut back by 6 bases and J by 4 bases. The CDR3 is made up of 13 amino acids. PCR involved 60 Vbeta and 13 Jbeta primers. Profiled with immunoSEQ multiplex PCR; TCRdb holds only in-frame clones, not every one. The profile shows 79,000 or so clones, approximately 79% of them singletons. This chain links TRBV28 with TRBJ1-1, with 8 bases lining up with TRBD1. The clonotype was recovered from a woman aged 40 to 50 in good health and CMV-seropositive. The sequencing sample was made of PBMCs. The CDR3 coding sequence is TGTGCCAGCAGCGTCAGGGGGCGCACTGAAGCTTTCTTT. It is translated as CASSVRGRTEAFF. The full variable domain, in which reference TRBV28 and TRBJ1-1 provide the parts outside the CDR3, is DVKVTQSSRYLVKRTGEKVFLECVQDMDHENMFWYRQDPGLGLRLIYFSYDVKMKEKGDIPEGYSVSREKKERFSLILESASTNQTSMYLCASSVRGRTEAFFGQGTRLTVV.